Following are 13 T cell receptor beta chains from one sample sequenced in a study of T-cell reconstitution after alpha-beta-depleted transplantation in children. It was with unique molecular identifiers that the TCRbeta library was prepared. TCRdb redid the calling of the PCR reads with MiXCR, one entry per CDR3 protein. The sample has 260,000 or so distinct CDR3 sequences; approximately 12% are singletons. The sequencing used PBMCs from the stem cell graft donor, collected from the stem cell graft. The receptors were sampled from a human donor who donated a stem cell graft to a child with acute lymphoblastic leukemia.

This clonotype was picked up many times. The CDR3 DNA reads TGTGCCAGCAGTTTATCCCTCCGGGGCACTGAAGCTTTCTTT. Translating gives CASSLSLRGTEAFF. This sequence joins TRBV27 and TRBJ1-1; the D is unclear. This CDR3 comprises 14 residues. Germline CDR1 MNHEY, CDR2 SMNVEV (reference sequence). Trimming stripped 0 bases from V and 4 bases from J, with 9 bases between.

At least ten counts were recorded for this clonotype. This CDR3 reads CASSLLSGGALDTQYF. In nucleotides, the CDR3 is TGCGCCAGCAGCTTGTTATCAGGGGGCGCATTGGATACGCAGTATTTT. The chain employs TRBV5-1 and TRBJ2-3; 8 bases match TRBD1. Losses at the gene ends were 1 base for V and 6 bases for J; bases not matched to a gene: 10. The CDR3 totals 16 residues. Germline CDR1 and CDR2: SGHRS and YFSETQ. The full variable domain, in which reference TRBV5-1 and TRBJ2-3 provide the parts outside the CDR3, is KAGVTQTPRYLIKTRGQQVTLSCSPISGHRSVSWYQQTPGQGLQFLFEYFSETQRNKGNFPGRFSGRQFSNSRSEMNVSTLELGDSALYLCASSLLSGGALDTQYFGPGTRLTVL.

The chain is built from TRBV29-1 and TRBJ1-1, with 8 bases lining up with TRBD1. CDR1 and CDR2 from the germline V gene are SQVTM and ANQGSEA. CDR3 size: 15 residues. J was trimmed by 5 bases and V by 3 bases; bases with no gene match: 11. The CDR3 region is CSVDYGRTGGTEAFF. The DNA of the CDR3 is TGCAGCGTTGACTACGGGCGCACAGGGGGGACTGAAGCTTTCTTT.

This clonotype was seen repeatedly, ten times or more. The V and J genes are TRBV29-1 and TRBJ2-2, with D uncertain. The CDR3 covers 12 residues. The germline V gene encodes CDR1 SQVTM and CDR2 ANQGSEA. V was clipped by 4 bases and J by 3 bases, with 6 bases between them. Here the CDR3 reads CSVVSDTGELFF. The CDR3 DNA is TGCAGCGTTGTAAGTGACACCGGGGAGCTGTTTTTT.

This clonotype came up many times. The genes are TRBV4-1 and TRBJ1-4; weak D call: TRBD1 (5 bases). The V gene lost 2 bases and the J gene lost 0 bases, with 13 bases spanning the gap. The germline CDR1 and CDR2 sequences are MGHRA and YSYEKL. The CDR3 runs 17 residues. CDR3 nucleotides: TGCGCCAGCAGCCAACTAGGGTCGGGGGCAACTAATGAAAAACTGTTTTTT. This encodes CASSQLGSGATNEKLFF.

This clonotype has just one count. The chain carries TRBV21-1 and TRBJ1-6; the D segment call TRBD1 is taken from the table without a DNA check. TRBV21-1 is an annotated pseudogene. The length of the CDR3 is 16 residues. The CDR3 DNA follows: TGTGCCAGCAGCAAAAAGGGGGGGGCAGCCTTCTCACCCCTCCACTTT. It is translated as CASSKKGGAAFSPLHF.

This clonotype was recorded at least ten times. The chain recombines TRBV7-9 with TRBJ2-1; D tentatively fits TRBD1 or TRBD2 (6 bases each). Trimming shortened V by 0 bases and J by 3 bases, and 9 bases separated the two germline ends. The germline V gene encodes CDR1 SEHNR and CDR2 FQNEAQ (reference sequence). There are 15 residues in the CDR3. The CDR3 region is CASSLAGGNYNEQFF. The DNA for the CDR3 is TGTGCCAGCAGCTTAGCGGGGGGCAACTACAATGAGCAGTTCTTC.

This clonotype was detected ten times or more. The chain uses TRBV5-1 and TRBJ2-7; 8 nucleotides agree with TRBD1. The V gene's germline CDR1 is SGHRS and CDR2 YFSETQ. CDR3 length: 14 amino acids. V was clipped by 7 bases and J by 4 bases; unmatched bases: 10. For the CDR3, the DNA is TGCGCCAGCGGTAGGGACAGGATCTTTTACGAGCAGTACTTC. As protein: CASGRDRIFYEQYF.

On this clonotype: A much larger clone lies one base from this, so it may be a read error. The chain carries TRBV3-1 and TRBJ2-3, with TRBD2 matching 11 bases. The CDR3 sequence is 15 residues long. The germline CDR1 and CDR2 sequences are LGHDT and YNNKEL (reference sequence). The CDR3 loop reads CASSPTSGASDTHYF. The CDR3 coding sequence is TGTGCCAGCAGCCCGACTAGCGGGGCTTCAGATACGCATTATTTT.

This clonotype has a count of ten or more. This rearrangement joins TRBV12-3 or TRBV12-4 to TRBJ1-3; D ambiguous. The CDR3 consists of 12 residues. The V end lost 8 bases, the J end lost 2 bases, and 7 bases lay between the germline ends. CDR3 residues: CASSRTGNTIYF. The CDR3 region has the DNA TGTGCCAGCTCAAGGACTGGAAACACCATATATTTT.

This clonotype appeared many times. This chain connects TRBV5-1 to TRBJ2-3, with 10 bases that match TRBD1. V was pared by 3 bases and J by 11 bases, with 9 bases of the junction left unmatched. Germline V gene data show CDR1 as SGHRS and CDR2 as YFSETQ. This CDR3 has 14 amino acids. The CDR3 nucleotides read TGCGCCAGCAGCTCCACCGGGACAGGGGTTTTGCAGTATTTT. Translation: CASSSTGTGVLQYF.

This clonotype was counted ten times or more. The CDR3 here is CASSLTPSLAGRETQYF. The CDR3 bases are TGCGCCAGCAGCTTGACCCCAAGCCTAGCAGGGCGAGAGACCCAGTACTTC. This chain joins TRBV5-1 and TRBJ2-5; D tentatively fits TRBD1 or TRBD2 (5 bases each). Germline lookup yields CDR1 SGHRS and CDR2 YFSETQ. V was pared by 1 base and J by 4 bases, with 20 bases between. This CDR3 is built from 17 residues.

This rearrangement joins TRBV20-1 to TRBJ1-1; 7 bases are shared with TRBD1. J was trimmed by 0 bases and V by 1 base; bases with no gene match: 8. CDR3 size: 16 residues. The germline gives CDR1 DFQATT, CDR2 SNEGSKA (reference sequence). The CDR3 DNA reads as TGCAGTGCTAGAGTCCGGGACAGAACTCTGAACACTGAAGCTTTCTTT. Its translation is CSARVRDRTLNTEAFF.